There are a few counts of the clone carrying this T cell receptor (beta chain). What it binds is not known. The source of the sample is a study of T cells after yellow fever vaccination. Findings of the study overall: The study found a weaker secondary response that peaked faster, day 5 versus 15.

This CDR3 spans 14 amino acids. Trimming cost V 2 bases and J 4 bases, with 11 bases left between them. Looked up from germline, CDR1 is MDHEN and CDR2 is SYDVKM. 5'RACE template switching produced TCR cDNA carrying a universal primer site and UMIs. Each CDR3 protein is one row after TCRdb ran MiXCR on the 5' RACE reads. This table holds hundreds of thousands of distinct CDR3 sequences, roughly 12% found once. This clonotype was sampled from a young man who received the YFV17D yellow fever vaccine. This material consisted of PBMCs, taken on the day of the yellow fever booster vaccination. This chain links TRBV28 with TRBJ1-2; D uncertain. The CDR3 loop is CASSLPGNIYGYTF. DNA of the CDR3: TGTGCCAGCAGTTTACCGGGGAATATCTATGGCTACACCTTC.